A selection of T cell receptor beta chains follows, all from one sample in a study of blood T cells in healthy people across ages. TCRdb called the 5' RACE reads again in MiXCR, with one record for every CDR3 protein. Of around 1,000,000 distinct CDR3 sequences listed, 35% to 40% are singletons. Sequences were obtained from blood. Every receptor here comes from a man aged 18 to 29 in good health. Both conserved end residues are part of each CDR3. Each record gives: V gene, CDR3 protein.

TRBV9	CASSVAGMKEQYF
TRBV6-1	CASSAGTTYEQYF
TRBV30	CAWSLWTGSSGNTIYF
TRBV7-2	CASSERRFQETQYF
TRBV5-1	CASSLAPGTNEQYF
TRBV5-1	CASSLFGQANLRGTQYF
TRBV20-1	CSASDRGAFNEKLFF
TRBV25-1	CASSEYRISTDTQYF
TRBV7-2	CASSFSGTALLSYEQYF
TRBV20-1	CSALLAGTRNEQFF
TRBV20-1	CSVPDYISYNEQFF
TRBV7-9	CASSSPGLTVDTQYF
TRBV20-1	CSADEGGQPQHF
TRBV20-1	CSAMDQNTGELFF
TRBV12-3/TRBV12-4	CASSLAEDTQYF
TRBV7-9	CASSSTGQVTEAFF
TRBV12-3/TRBV12-4	CASSLDRTTYGYTF
TRBV12-3/TRBV12-4	CASGIRVGHEQFF
TRBV5-1	CASSLHEARGNQPQHF
TRBV20-1	CSARGGTASNEQFF
TRBV18	CASSPPDRIWGYTF
TRBV7-2	CASSPGGGVIAKNIQYF
TRBV5-1	CASSLVVNSYNEQFF
TRBV21-1	CATMPGTDNTEAFF
TRBV6-5	CASRRGDRETDTQYF
TRBV12-3/TRBV12-4	CASRRTGGSTGELFF
TRBV7-3	CASSERDGNYGYTF
TRBV12-3/TRBV12-4	CASRPDSWNTEAFF
TRBV12-3/TRBV12-4	CASSLERGGEFF
TRBV4-3	CASSQDGWGRRVTDTQYF
TRBV6-2/TRBV6-3	CASSFRAPPYGDTQYF
TRBV10-1	CASSDGLGTDTQYF
TRBV20-1	CSRRGHGSYNEQFF
TRBV18	CASARLTGDTEAFF
TRBV20-1	CSARDSGTYGYTF
TRBV29-1	CSVGGVQETQYF
TRBV7-2	CASSASLASTDTQYF
TRBV5-1	CASSQTGNQPQHF
TRBV11-1	CASSTTPGNTEAFF
TRBV28	CASSMEDYGYTF
TRBV6-6	CASATGGQGLTQYF
TRBV4-1	CASSQDIRGYTF
TRBV5-1	CASSQGRAGNDEQFF
TRBV9	CASSVGAGGGNAQFF
TRBV6-6	CASSYSIGWNTEAFF
TRBV20-1	CSARTRCEQYF
TRBV4-1	CASSLFQGEDEKLFF
TRBV28	CATRAGGYTGELFF
TRBV9	CASSASQDREQYF
TRBV10-3	CAIRGQGVATGELFF
TRBV21-1	CASIIKGRTQYF